This T cell receptor (beta chain) was recorded in a study of T-cell reconstitution after alpha-beta-depleted transplantation in children. Study observations and caveats: The main origin of T-cell counts and diversity one year after transplant was newly produced T cells.

This clonotype was seen only a few times. Its antigen is unidentified. V shed 1 base and J shed 6 bases, with 17 bases lying between them. The germline V gene has CDR1 SGHRS and CDR2 YFSETQ. The CDR3 is 15 amino acids. The TCRbeta library was prepared with unique molecular identifiers. MiXCR, run by TCRdb on the PCR reads, gives a single entry per CDR3 protein. The table includes 500,000 to 750,000 distinct CDR3 sequences, 25% to 30% detected once. This TCR was recovered from a boy under two years old with Wiskott-Aldrich syndrome, due to receive a stem cell transplant. This rearrangement joins TRBV5-1 to TRBJ2-7, with a possible D match to TRBD1 (5 bases). The sample here was PBMCs, taken before TCRalphabeta/CD19-depleted stem cell transplant. This CDR3 is CASSLSLPGPAEQYF. The CDR3 region has the DNA TGCGCCAGCAGCTTGAGTCTCCCAGGGCCAGCCGAGCAGTACTTC.